This TCR beta chain was sequenced in a study of cytomegalovirus exposure and HLA in healthy donors. 60 Vbeta and 13 Jbeta primers were used in PCR. Libraries were prepared by immunoSEQ multiplex PCR; TCRdb keeps only in-frame clonotypes and omits some of them. The profile shows roughly 100,000 clones, 65% to 85% of them singletons. A remark on this clone: The sample carries other DNA sequences with the same CDR3.

The germline gives CDR1 SNHLY, CDR2 FYNNEI. The CDR3 is 14 residues long. The V gene lost 2 bases and the J gene lost 4 bases, with 11 bases spanning the gap. The sequencing input was PBMCs. The clonotype comes from a middle-aged man in good health and CMV-seropositive. The genes are TRBV2 and TRBJ1-1; perhaps TRBD1 as D (6 bases). The CDR3 spells CASSERGGSTEAFF. CDR3 DNA sequence: TGTGCCAGCAGTGAAAGGGGGGGTTCCACTGAAGCTTTCTTT. The whole variable domain, remainder taken from reference TRBV2 and TRBJ1-1, is EPEVTQTPSHQVTQMGQEVILRCVPISNHLYFYWYRQILGQKVEFLVSFYNNEISEKSEIFDDQFSVERPDGSNFTLKIRSTKLEDSAMYFCASSERGGSTEAFFGQGTRLTVV.